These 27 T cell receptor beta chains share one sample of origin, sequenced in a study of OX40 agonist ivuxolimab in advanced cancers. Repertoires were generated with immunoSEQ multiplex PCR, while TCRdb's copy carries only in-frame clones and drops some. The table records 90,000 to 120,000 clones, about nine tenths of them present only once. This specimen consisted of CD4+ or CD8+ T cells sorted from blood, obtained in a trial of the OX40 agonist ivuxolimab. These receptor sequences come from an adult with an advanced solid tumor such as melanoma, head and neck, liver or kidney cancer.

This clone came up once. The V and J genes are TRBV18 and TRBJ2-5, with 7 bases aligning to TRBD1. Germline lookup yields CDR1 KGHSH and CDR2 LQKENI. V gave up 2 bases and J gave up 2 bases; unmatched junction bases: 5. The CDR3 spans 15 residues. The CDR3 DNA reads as TGTGCCAGCTCACCAATTATGGGACAGCAAGAGACCCAGTACTTC. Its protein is CASSPIMGQQETQYF.

The CDR3 loop reads CASSLEGGSYEQYF. CDR3 bases: TGTGCCAGCAGCTTGGAGGGGGGGTCCTACGAGCAGTACTTC. The rearrangement uses TRBV5-4 and TRBJ2-7; tentatively, D is TRBD2 (7 bases). V lost 0 bases and J lost 1, with 8 bases in between. The CDR3 consists of 14 residues. Germline V CDR1 and CDR2: SGHNT, YYREEE (reference sequence).

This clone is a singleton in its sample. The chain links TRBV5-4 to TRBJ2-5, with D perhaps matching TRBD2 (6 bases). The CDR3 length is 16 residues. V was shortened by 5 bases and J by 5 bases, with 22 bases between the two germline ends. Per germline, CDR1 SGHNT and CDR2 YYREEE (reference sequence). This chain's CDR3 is CASRSAGTGPRETQYF. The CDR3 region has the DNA TGTGCCAGCAGGTCCGCCGGGACTGGACCCAGGGAGACCCAGTACTTC.

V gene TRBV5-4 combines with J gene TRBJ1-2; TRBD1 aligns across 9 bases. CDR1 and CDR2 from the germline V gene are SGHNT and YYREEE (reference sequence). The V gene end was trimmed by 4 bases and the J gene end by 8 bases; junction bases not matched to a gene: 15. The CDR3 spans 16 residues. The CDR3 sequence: CASSPTADRGNMGYTF. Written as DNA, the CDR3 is TGTGCCAGCAGCCCTACTGCGGACAGGGGAAATATGGGCTACACCTTC.

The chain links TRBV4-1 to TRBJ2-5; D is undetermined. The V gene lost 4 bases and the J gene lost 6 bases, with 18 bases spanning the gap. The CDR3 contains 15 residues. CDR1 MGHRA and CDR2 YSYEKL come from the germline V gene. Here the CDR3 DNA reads TGCGCCAGCAGCCCAGAGTTCACACACGGAAAGACCCAGTACTTC. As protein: CASSPEFTHGKTQYF.

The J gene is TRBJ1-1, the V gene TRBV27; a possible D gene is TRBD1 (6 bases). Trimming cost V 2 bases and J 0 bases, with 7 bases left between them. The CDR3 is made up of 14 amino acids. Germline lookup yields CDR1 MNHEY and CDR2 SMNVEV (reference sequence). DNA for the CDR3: TGTGCCAGCAGTTTACAGGGGATGAACACTGAAGCTTTCTTT. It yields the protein CASSLQGMNTEAFF.

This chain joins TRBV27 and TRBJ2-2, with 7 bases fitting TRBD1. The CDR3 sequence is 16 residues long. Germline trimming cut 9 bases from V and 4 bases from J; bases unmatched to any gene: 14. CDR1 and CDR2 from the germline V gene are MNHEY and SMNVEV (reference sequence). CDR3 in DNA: TGTGCCAGACAGGGGACGAAGCGGATTCGCACCGGGGAGCTGTTTTTT. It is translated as CARQGTKRIRTGELFF.

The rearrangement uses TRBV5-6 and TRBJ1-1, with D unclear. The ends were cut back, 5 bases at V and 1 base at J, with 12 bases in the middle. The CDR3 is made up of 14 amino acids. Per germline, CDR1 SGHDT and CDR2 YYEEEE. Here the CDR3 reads CASSLWTANTEAFF. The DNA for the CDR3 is TGTGCCAGCAGTCTTTGGACGGCGAACACTGAAGCTTTCTTT.

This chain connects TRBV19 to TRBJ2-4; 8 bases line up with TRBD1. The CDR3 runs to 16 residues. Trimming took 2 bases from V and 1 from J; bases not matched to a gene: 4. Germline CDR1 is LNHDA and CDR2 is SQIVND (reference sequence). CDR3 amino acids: CASSIQGARAKNIQYF. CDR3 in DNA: TGTGCCAGTAGTATACAGGGGGCGCGGGCCAAAAACATTCAGTACTTC.

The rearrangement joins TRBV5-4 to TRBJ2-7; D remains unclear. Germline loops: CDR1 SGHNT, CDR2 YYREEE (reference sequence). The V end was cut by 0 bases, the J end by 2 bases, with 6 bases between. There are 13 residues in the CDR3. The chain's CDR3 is CASSLDATYEQYF. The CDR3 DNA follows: TGTGCCAGCAGCTTGGACGCTACCTACGAGCAGTACTTC.

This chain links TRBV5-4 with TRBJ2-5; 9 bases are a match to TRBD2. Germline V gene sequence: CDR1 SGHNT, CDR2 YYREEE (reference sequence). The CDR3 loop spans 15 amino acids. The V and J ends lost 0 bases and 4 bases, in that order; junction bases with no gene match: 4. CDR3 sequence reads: CASSLGGTSRETQYF. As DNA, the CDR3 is TGTGCCAGCAGCTTGGGGGGGACTAGCCGAGAGACCCAGTACTTC.

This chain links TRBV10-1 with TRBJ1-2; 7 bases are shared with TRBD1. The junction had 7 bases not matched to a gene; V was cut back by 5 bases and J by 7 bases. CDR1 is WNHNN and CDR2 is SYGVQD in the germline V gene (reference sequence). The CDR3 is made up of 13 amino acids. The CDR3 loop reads CASSQNRGFGYTF. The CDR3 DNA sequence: TGCGCCAGCAGTCAAAACAGGGGATTTGGCTACACCTTC.

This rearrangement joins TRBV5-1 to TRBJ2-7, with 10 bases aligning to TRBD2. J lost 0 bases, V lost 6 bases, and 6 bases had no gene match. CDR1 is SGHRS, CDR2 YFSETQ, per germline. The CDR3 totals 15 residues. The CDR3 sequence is CASNEGLASSYEQYF. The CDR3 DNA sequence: TGCGCCAGCAACGAGGGACTAGCGAGCTCCTACGAGCAGTACTTC.

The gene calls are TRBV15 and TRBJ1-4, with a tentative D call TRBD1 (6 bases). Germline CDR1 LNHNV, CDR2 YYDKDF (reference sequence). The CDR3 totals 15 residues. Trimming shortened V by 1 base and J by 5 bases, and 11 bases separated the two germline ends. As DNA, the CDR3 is TGTGCCACCAGCAGAGTTACAGGGCTAAATGAAAAACTGTTTTTT. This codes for CATSRVTGLNEKLFF.

In DNA form, the CDR3 reads TGTGCCAGCAGCTTTGGCGGTCCGAACACTGAAGCTTTCTTT. This gives the protein CASSFGGPNTEAFF. This chain uses TRBV11-3 with TRBJ1-1; D unresolved. From germline, CDR1 is SGHNT and CDR2 YENEEA. V lost 3 bases and J lost 1, with 9 bases in between. The CDR3 is made up of 14 amino acids.

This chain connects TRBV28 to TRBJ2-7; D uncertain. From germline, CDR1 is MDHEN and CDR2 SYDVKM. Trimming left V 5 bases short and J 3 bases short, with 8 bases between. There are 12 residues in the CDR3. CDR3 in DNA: TGTGCCAGCAGTAAAACAGTCTACGAGCAGTACTTC. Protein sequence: CASSKTVYEQYF.

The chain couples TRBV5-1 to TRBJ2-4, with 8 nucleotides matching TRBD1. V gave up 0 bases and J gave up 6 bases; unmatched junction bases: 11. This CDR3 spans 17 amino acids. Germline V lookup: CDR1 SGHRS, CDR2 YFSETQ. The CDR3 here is CASSLGDRGPPGNIQYF. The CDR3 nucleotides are TGCGCCAGCAGCTTGGGCGACAGGGGACCCCCCGGAAACATTCAGTACTTC.

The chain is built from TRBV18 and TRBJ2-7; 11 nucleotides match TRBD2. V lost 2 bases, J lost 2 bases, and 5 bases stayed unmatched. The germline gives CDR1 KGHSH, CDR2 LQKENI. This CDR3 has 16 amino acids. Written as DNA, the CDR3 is TGTGCCAGCTCACCAATGACTAGCGGGACTACCTACGAGCAGTACTTC. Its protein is CASSPMTSGTTYEQYF.

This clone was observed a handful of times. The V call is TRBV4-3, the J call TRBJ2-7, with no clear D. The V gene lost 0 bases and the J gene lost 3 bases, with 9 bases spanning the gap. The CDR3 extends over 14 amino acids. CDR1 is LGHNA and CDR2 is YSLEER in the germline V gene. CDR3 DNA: TGCGCCAGCAGCCAAGATCTGGTAGACTACGAGCAGTACTTC. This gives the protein CASSQDLVDYEQYF.

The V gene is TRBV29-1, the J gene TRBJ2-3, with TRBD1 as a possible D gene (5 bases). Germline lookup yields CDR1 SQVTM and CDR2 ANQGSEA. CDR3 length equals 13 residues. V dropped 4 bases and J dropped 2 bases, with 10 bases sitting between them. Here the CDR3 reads CSVGGRLTDTQYF. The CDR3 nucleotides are TGCAGCGTTGGGGGCAGGCTCACAGATACGCAGTATTTT.

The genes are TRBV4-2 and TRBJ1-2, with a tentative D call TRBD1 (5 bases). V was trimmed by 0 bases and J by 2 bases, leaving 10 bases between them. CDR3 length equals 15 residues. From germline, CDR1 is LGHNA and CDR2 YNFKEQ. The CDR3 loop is CASSQDQTANYGYTF. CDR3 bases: TGTGCCAGCAGCCAAGATCAGACAGCCAACTATGGCTACACCTTC.

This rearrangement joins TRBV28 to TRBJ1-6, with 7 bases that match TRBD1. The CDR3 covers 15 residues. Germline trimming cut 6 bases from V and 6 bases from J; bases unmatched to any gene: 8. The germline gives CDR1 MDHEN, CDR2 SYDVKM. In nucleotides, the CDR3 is TGTGCCAGCAGCCCTCAGGGGGAGGGTAATTCACCCCTCCACTTT. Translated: CASSPQGEGNSPLHF.

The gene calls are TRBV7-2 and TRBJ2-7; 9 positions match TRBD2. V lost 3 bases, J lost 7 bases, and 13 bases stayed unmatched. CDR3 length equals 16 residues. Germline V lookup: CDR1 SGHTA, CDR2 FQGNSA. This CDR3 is CASSFGGVAGGNEQYF. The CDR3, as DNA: TGTGCCAGCAGCTTTGGAGGGGTGGCGGGAGGGAATGAGCAGTACTTC. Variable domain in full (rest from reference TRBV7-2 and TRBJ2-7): GAGVSQSPSNKVTEKGKDVELRCDPISGHTALYWYRQSLGQGLEFLIYFQGNSAPDKSGLPSDRFSAERTGGSVSTLTIQRTQQEDSAVYLCASSFGGVAGGNEQYFGPGTRLTVT.

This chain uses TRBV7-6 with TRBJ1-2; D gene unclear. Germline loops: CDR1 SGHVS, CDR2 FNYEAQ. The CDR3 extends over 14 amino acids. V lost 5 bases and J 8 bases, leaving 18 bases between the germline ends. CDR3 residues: CASSPEGGVGGYTF. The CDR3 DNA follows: TGTGCCAGCAGCCCGGAAGGTGGAGTGGGAGGCTACACCTTC.

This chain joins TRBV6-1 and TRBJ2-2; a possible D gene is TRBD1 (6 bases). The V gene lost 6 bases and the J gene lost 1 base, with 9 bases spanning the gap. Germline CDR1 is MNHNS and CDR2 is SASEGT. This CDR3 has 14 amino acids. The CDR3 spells CASRNRVNTGELFF. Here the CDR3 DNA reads TGTGCCAGCAGAAACAGGGTGAACACCGGGGAGCTGTTTTTT.

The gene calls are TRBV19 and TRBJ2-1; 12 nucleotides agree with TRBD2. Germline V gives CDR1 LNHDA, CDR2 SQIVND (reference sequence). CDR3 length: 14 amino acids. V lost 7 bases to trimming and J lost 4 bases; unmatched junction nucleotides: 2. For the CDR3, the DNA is TGTGCCAGTACCCTAGCGGGAGGGTACAATGAGCAGTTCTTC. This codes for CASTLAGGYNEQFF. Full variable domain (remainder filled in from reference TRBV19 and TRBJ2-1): DGGITQSPKYLFRKEGQNVTLSCEQNLNHDAMYWYRQDPGQGLRLIYYSQIVNDFQKGDIAEGYSVSREKKESFPLTVTSAQKNPTAFYLCASTLAGGYNEQFFGPGTRLTVL.

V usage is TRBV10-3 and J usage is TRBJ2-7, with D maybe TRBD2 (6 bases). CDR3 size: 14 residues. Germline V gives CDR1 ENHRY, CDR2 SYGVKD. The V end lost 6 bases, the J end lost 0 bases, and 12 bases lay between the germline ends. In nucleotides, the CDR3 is TGTGCCATCAGGGGGACTGAGAGCTCCTACGAGCAGTACTTC. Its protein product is CAIRGTESSYEQYF.